One and the same sample provided the 23 T cell receptor beta chains below, sequenced in a study of T cell responses to AZD1222 COVID-19 vaccine. Generated by immunoSEQ multiplex PCR, the TCRdb table keeps only in-frame clones and is missing some. The data contain about 110,000 clones, about 89% of them singletons. Source: peripheral blood, taken 28 days after the second AZD1222 dose. These receptors came from an adult who received the AZD1222 COVID-19 vaccine.

The chain combines TRBV24-1 with TRBJ1-4, with TRBD1 as a possible D gene (6 bases). V was cut by 3 bases and J by 8 bases, with 15 bases left in between. Germline values: CDR1 KGHDR, CDR2 SFDVKD. The CDR3 loop spans 15 amino acids. The CDR3, as DNA: TGTGCCACCAGTGATCCAGGGGACCCCTTGGAAAAACTGTTTTTT. Its translation is CATSDPGDPLEKLFF.

The chain has TRBV28 and TRBJ1-5; tentatively, D is TRBD1 (6 bases). The germline V gene has CDR1 MDHEN and CDR2 SYDVKM. The V end was cut by 5 bases, the J end by 0 bases, with 11 bases between. This CDR3 spans 15 amino acids. The CDR3 coding sequence is TGTGCCAGCAGTCCTGGACAGAATAGCAATCAGCCCCAGCATTTT. Protein sequence: CASSPGQNSNQPQHF.

The rearrangement joins TRBV4-1 to TRBJ2-1, with D tentatively TRBD1 (7 bases). The CDR3 length is 14 residues. V was trimmed by 0 bases and J by 8 bases, leaving 11 bases between them. Germline CDR1 is MGHRA and CDR2 is YSYEKL. CDR3 amino acids: CASSQDRGVDEQFF. CDR3 in DNA: TGCGCCAGCAGCCAAGACAGGGGGGTAGATGAGCAGTTCTTC.

This clone occurred a few times. The chain uses TRBV7-2 and TRBJ2-1; 10 bases fit TRBD2. The trim removed 6 bases at V and 9 bases at J, leaving 14 bases unmatched. Germline CDR1 is SGHTA and CDR2 is FQGNSA. The CDR3 extends over 16 amino acids. The CDR3 DNA reads as TGTGCCAGCAGTTTTCCTCAGGGACTAGCGAACAGTGAGCAGTTCTTC. Translating it yields CASSFPQGLANSEQFF.

This chain joins TRBV28 and TRBJ2-5, with 7 bases that match TRBD2. After removal of 10 bases from V and 2 bases from J, the junction contained 4 bases not matched to a gene. The germline V gene has CDR1 MDHEN and CDR2 SYDVKM. CDR3 length: 12 amino acids. CDR3 DNA: TGTGCCACCCAGCGGGGTCAAGAGACCCAGTACTTC. Encoded protein: CATQRGQETQYF.

The chain links TRBV9 to TRBJ2-5; 8 bases match TRBD2. V lost 3 bases to trimming and J lost 4 bases; unmatched junction nucleotides: 5. The CDR3 extends over 14 amino acids. Germline loops: CDR1 SGDLS, CDR2 YYNGEE. CDR3 nucleotide sequence: TGTGCCAGCAGCGCCCGGACTAGCAGAGAGACCCAGTACTTC. Amino acids: CASSARTSRETQYF.

V is TRBV30 and J is TRBJ2-1; D unclear. CDR3 size: 16 residues. CDR1 GTSNPN and CDR2 SVGIG come from the germline V gene (reference sequence). Trimming took 0 bases from V and 1 from J, leaving 13 bases between them. CDR3 nucleotides: TGTGCCTGGAGTGTAAAAGACTCCCGTTCCTACAATGAGCAGTTCTTC. This gives the protein CAWSVKDSRSYNEQFF.

This rearrangement joins TRBV20-1 to TRBJ2-7; TRBD2 is a possible D gene (5 bases). Germline CDR1 and CDR2: DFQATT and SNEGSKA (reference sequence). V shed 6 bases and J shed 0 bases, with 6 bases lying between them. This CDR3 has 11 amino acids. CDR3 residues: CSAGISYEQYF. CDR3 nucleotides: TGCAGTGCCGGGATCTCCTACGAGCAGTACTTC.

The chain links TRBV30 to TRBJ2-2, with D possibly being TRBD2 (5 bases). The germline V gene has CDR1 GTSNPN and CDR2 SVGIG (reference sequence). The CDR3 has 13 residues. V was trimmed by 2 bases and J by 7 bases, leaving 11 bases between them. The CDR3 region is CAWSTKGVGELFF. The CDR3 nucleotides read TGTGCCTGGAGTACCAAGGGAGTCGGGGAGCTGTTTTTT.

V and J are TRBV7-8 and TRBJ1-2; 7 nucleotides align to TRBD1. Germline loops: CDR1 SGHVS, CDR2 FQNEAQ. The CDR3 extends over 12 amino acids. V lost 5 bases and J lost 8; bases outside the gene matches: 5. For the CDR3, the DNA is TGTGCCAGCAGCCTCAGGGGGAACGGCTACACCTTC. Amino acid sequence: CASSLRGNGYTF.

J is TRBJ2-2 and V is TRBV5-6, with D possibly TRBD2 on 5 matching bases. V shed 2 bases and J shed 6 bases, with 8 bases lying between them. The CDR3 extends over 13 amino acids. Germline lookup yields CDR1 SGHDT and CDR2 YYEEEE. The CDR3 DNA follows: TGTGCCAGCAGCTTTGGAGGACCCGGGGAGCTGTTTTTT. Translating it yields CASSFGGPGELFF.

V and J are TRBV5-6 and TRBJ2-5, with a possible D match to TRBD2 (5 bases). V lost 4 bases, J lost 1 base, and 11 bases lay in between. Germline lookup yields CDR1 SGHDT and CDR2 YYEEEE. CDR3 length: 14 amino acids. For the CDR3, the DNA is TGTGCCAGCAGCCGAGCCGGGGTCCAAGAGACCCAGTACTTC. Protein: CASSRAGVQETQYF.

CDR3 in amino acids: CASSSHYAANTEAFF. CDR3 DNA: TGTGCCAGCAGTTCCCACTACGCCGCGAACACTGAAGCTTTCTTT. This chain connects TRBV6-2 or TRBV6-3 to TRBJ1-1; unclear D gene. The V gene lost 4 bases and the J gene lost 1 base, with 13 bases spanning the gap. Germline values: CDR1 MNHEY, CDR2 SVGEGT. The CDR3 is made up of 15 amino acids.

This clone was picked up one time. The chain is built from TRBV27 and TRBJ1-6; no firm D call. CDR1 is MNHEY, CDR2 SMNVEV, per germline (reference sequence). This CDR3 region has 13 residues. V lost 3 bases, J lost 7 bases, and 7 bases lay in between. The DNA of the CDR3 is TGTGCCAGCAGTTTCGGCCCCAATTCACCCCTCCACTTT. This translates into CASSFGPNSPLHF.

The gene calls are TRBV2 and TRBJ1-5, with TRBD1 identical over 8 bases. V trimming: 5 bases; J trimming: 6 bases; junction bases outside the gene matches: 6. Looked up from germline, CDR1 is SNHLY and CDR2 is FYNNEI. This CDR3 is built from 14 residues. CDR3 protein: CASSPIQGGQPQHF. As DNA, the CDR3 is TGTGCCAGCAGTCCAATACAGGGGGGTCAGCCCCAGCATTTT.

J is TRBJ1-5 and V is TRBV4-3, with D perhaps matching TRBD1 (5 bases). This CDR3 spans 14 amino acids. CDR1 and CDR2 (germline): LGHNA, YSLEER. The V gene lost 0 bases and the J gene lost 6 bases, with 9 bases spanning the gap. The CDR3 region has the DNA TGCGCCAGCAGCCAAGAAGTGAGGGGTCAGCCCCAGCATTTT. Protein product: CASSQEVRGQPQHF.

The rearrangement links TRBV3-1 (or the pseudogene TRBV3-2) to TRBJ2-5; D remains ambiguous. V was trimmed by 5 bases and J by 5 bases, leaving 21 bases between them. This CDR3 comprises 16 residues. From germline, CDR1 is LGHDT and CDR2 YNNKEL (reference sequence). CDR3 sequence: CASSILFPIFSETQYF. CDR3 DNA: TGTGCCAGCAGCATTCTGTTTCCCATTTTCTCTGAGACCCAGTACTTC.

This rearrangement joins TRBV11-3 to TRBJ2-1; 13 bases are shared with TRBD2. The germline gives CDR1 SGHNT, CDR2 YENEEA. With 7 bases clipped from V and 8 bases from J, the junction kept 5 bases outside the gene matches. The CDR3 has 14 amino acids. DNA of the CDR3: TGTGCCAGCAAAACTAGCGGGGGGGTTGATGAGCAGTTCTTC. This sequence encodes CASKTSGGVDEQFF. The variable domain in full, completed from reference TRBV11-3 and TRBJ2-1, reads EAGVVQSPRYKIIEKKQPVAFWCNPISGHNTLYWYLQNLGQGPELLIRYENEEAVDDSQLPKDRFSAERLKGVDSTLKIQPAELGDSAVYLCASKTSGGVDEQFFGPGTRLTVL.

The V call is TRBV7-2, the J call TRBJ2-5; D is unclear. Germline CDR1 reads SGHTA; CDR2 reads FQGNSA. The V gene lost 1 base and the J gene lost 2 bases, with 11 bases spanning the gap. This CDR3 spans 15 amino acids. CDR3 sequence (DNA): TGTGCCAGCAGCTTAGATCGTGCTATACAAGAGACCCAGTACTTC. As protein: CASSLDRAIQETQYF.

The V call is TRBV7-2, the J call TRBJ2-3; D is perhaps TRBD2 (5 bases). Germline CDR1 and CDR2: SGHTA and FQGNSA. V was cut by 5 bases and J by 6 bases, with 18 bases left in between. The CDR3 has 15 residues. The CDR3 coding sequence is TGTGCCAGCAGCGACCCACGGCCGACGGGGGATACGCAGTATTTT. Its translation: CASSDPRPTGDTQYF. Full variable domain (remainder filled in from reference TRBV7-2 and TRBJ2-3): GAGVSQSPSNKVTEKGKDVELRCDPISGHTALYWYRQSLGQGLEFLIYFQGNSAPDKSGLPSDRFSAERTGGSVSTLTIQRTQQEDSAVYLCASSDPRPTGDTQYFGPGTRLTVL.

This chain joins TRBV7-9 and TRBJ2-1; D not certain. Per germline, CDR1 SEHNR and CDR2 FQNEAQ (reference sequence). The V gene lost 5 bases and the J gene lost 8 bases, with 10 bases spanning the gap. The CDR3 spans 12 residues. The CDR3 reads CASSPGYDEQFF. The DNA for the CDR3 is TGTGCCAGCAGCCCGGGTTATGATGAGCAGTTCTTC.

V usage is TRBV7-3 and J usage is TRBJ2-1; maybe TRBD2 (5 bases). The CDR3 is 15 amino acids. CDR1 SGHTA and CDR2 FQGTGA come from the germline V gene. V was shortened by 2 bases and J by 2 bases, with 10 bases between the two germline ends. In DNA, the CDR3 is TGTGCCAGCAGCTTAGAGACTAACGCCTACAATGAGCAGTTCTTC. It specifies CASSLETNAYNEQFF.

The J gene is TRBJ1-2, the V gene TRBV18; D gene ambiguous. The CDR3 is 15 residues long. V lost 4 bases, J lost 3 bases, and 15 bases lay in between. Germline CDR1 KGHSH, CDR2 LQKENI. CDR3 amino acids: CASSLLEKSDYGYTF. The CDR3 DNA sequence: TGTGCCAGCTCACTACTAGAGAAGTCGGACTATGGCTACACCTTC.